These 13 T cell receptor beta chains were all obtained from the same sample, sequenced in a study of post-analysis software for immune sequencing data. The library was made from cDNA and included unique molecular identifiers. TCRdb reprocessed the PCR reads with MiXCR, giving one entry per CDR3 protein. The sample lists 160,000 or so distinct CDR3 sequences; about 37% were seen once. Specimen: blood, collected after autologous hematopoietic stem cell transplantation. These receptors all stem from a girl aged 10-17 years with multiple sclerosis.

As for this clonotype: It may be a read error: a sequence one base away is much more abundant. The gene calls are TRBV6-2 or TRBV6-3 and TRBJ2-1; 7 nucleotides match TRBD1. The V segment lost 6 bases and the J segment 6 bases; nucleotides outside the gene matches: 5. This CDR3 is built from 13 residues. In germline, CDR1 is MNHEY, CDR2 SVGEGT. The CDR3 loop reads CASRTTGSNEQFF. CDR3 bases: TGTGCCAGCAGAACGACAGGGAGCAATGAGCAGTTCTTC.

The chain employs TRBV7-2 and TRBJ2-5, with D possibly TRBD2 on 5 matching bases. Per the germline V gene, CDR1 is SGHTA and CDR2 is FQGNSA. The CDR3 covers 13 residues. The ends were cut back, 5 bases at V and 5 bases at J, with 12 bases in the middle. The CDR3 here is CASSHGIPETQYF. The CDR3 DNA reads TGTGCCAGCAGCCACGGGATTCCGGAGACCCAGTACTTC.

This chain connects TRBV3-1 to TRBJ2-2; D may correspond to TRBD1 or TRBD2 (5 bases each). Germline V lookup: CDR1 LGHDT, CDR2 YNNKEL (reference sequence). V was shortened by 0 bases and J by 0 bases, with 20 bases between the two germline ends. This CDR3 has 20 amino acids. This chain's CDR3 is CASSQDRRGRTLPNTGELFF. DNA of the CDR3: TGTGCCAGCAGCCAAGATCGTAGGGGAAGGACTTTACCGAACACCGGGGAGCTGTTTTTT.

This chain joins TRBV24-1 and TRBJ2-1; D might be TRBD1 (6 bases). V gave up 1 base and J gave up 7 bases, with 13 bases separating them. This CDR3 spans 15 amino acids. Germline values: CDR1 KGHDR, CDR2 SFDVKD. DNA for the CDR3: TGTGCCACCAGTGATTTTAAGGGGGATACTAATGAGCAGTTCTTC. This gives the protein CATSDFKGDTNEQFF.

There are a few counts of this clonotype. The chain combines TRBV20-1 with TRBJ2-1; TRBD2 is a possible D gene (6 bases). The ends were cut back, 5 bases at V and 5 bases at J, with 10 bases in the middle. Germline values: CDR1 DFQATT, CDR2 SNEGSKA (reference sequence). This CDR3 comprises 12 residues. CDR3 protein: CSAGGTNNEQFF. The CDR3 DNA sequence: TGCAGTGCTGGAGGGACCAACAATGAGCAGTTCTTC.

The CDR3 protein is CAISEDSRQYF. The CDR3 region has the DNA TGTGCCATCAGTGAGGACAGCAGGCAGTATTTT. The chain combines TRBV10-3 with TRBJ2-3; a possible D gene is TRBD1 (5 bases). The CDR3 loop spans 11 amino acids. The germline V and J ends were trimmed by 2 bases and 11 bases, with 8 bases remaining between them. Per the germline V gene, CDR1 is ENHRY and CDR2 is SYGVKD.

This clonotype was seen more than once but under ten times. The genes are TRBV6-5 and TRBJ1-2; 7 bases fit TRBD1. Trimming took 0 bases from V and 0 from J; bases not matched to a gene: 7. This CDR3 has 17 amino acids. CDR1 is MNHEY, CDR2 SVGAGI, per germline. In nucleotides, the CDR3 is TGTGCCAGCAGTTACTCGGACAGGAGCCCTACTAACTATGGCTACACCTTC. Amino acids: CASSYSDRSPTNYGYTF.

CDR3 DNA: TGCGCCAGCAGCCAAGATCTGGCGGGAGCGAGGAGGGGCGGGCAGTTCTTC. Amino acid sequence: CASSQDLAGARRGGQFF. The gene calls are TRBV4-1 and TRBJ2-1, with 7 bases aligning to TRBD2. The V segment lost 0 bases and the J segment 12 bases; nucleotides outside the gene matches: 17. This CDR3 contains 17 residues. The V gene's germline CDR1 is MGHRA and CDR2 YSYEKL.

The chain combines TRBV4-3 with TRBJ2-1; D assignment may be TRBD1 or TRBD2 (5 bases each). Germline CDR1 is LGHNA and CDR2 is YSLEER. The CDR3 covers 15 residues. The ends were cut back, 3 bases at V and 8 bases at J, with 17 bases in the middle. CDR3 in amino acids: CASSQWGPTSDEQFF. The CDR3, as DNA: TGCGCCAGCAGCCAGTGGGGACCGACAAGCGATGAGCAGTTCTTC.

The chain couples TRBV20-1 to TRBJ2-5, with 15 bases matching TRBD2. The CDR3 sequence is 19 residues long. V lost 2 bases, J lost 4 bases, and 14 bases stayed unmatched. Per germline, CDR1 DFQATT and CDR2 SNEGSKA (reference sequence). For the CDR3, the DNA is TGCAGTGCTAGATCTGGACTAGCGGGAGGGGTGGCCCTTCGAGAGACCCAGTACTTC. Its protein is CSARSGLAGGVALRETQYF.

The chain recombines TRBV2 with TRBJ2-7; no definite D call. Germline CDR1 and CDR2: SNHLY and FYNNEI. This CDR3 comprises 12 residues. Trimming shortened V by 6 bases and J by 3 bases, and 9 bases separated the two germline ends. The CDR3 loop reads CASRAELYEQYF. The DNA of the CDR3 is TGTGCCAGCAGAGCCGAACTCTACGAGCAGTACTTC.

The rearrangement uses TRBV20-1 and TRBJ2-7; possibly TRBD1 for D (6 bases). Germline loops: CDR1 DFQATT, CDR2 SNEGSKA (reference sequence). V was clipped by 6 bases and J by 3 bases, with 15 bases between them. This CDR3 is built from 13 residues. Here the CDR3 reads CSARTRGSYEQYF. The DNA of the CDR3 is TGCAGTGCCCGGACGAGGGGGAGCTACGAGCAGTACTTC.

This clonotype was seen a few times. V gene TRBV15 combines with J gene TRBJ2-1; D call uncertain. The CDR3 covers 15 residues. From germline, CDR1 is LNHNV and CDR2 YYDKDF (reference sequence). The V and J ends lost 2 bases and 4 bases respectively, with 12 bases between them. The CDR3 DNA follows: TGTGCCACCAGCAGACCGACGGTGGGGTACAATGAGCAGTTCTTC. Its translation: CATSRPTVGYNEQFF. The whole variable domain, remainder taken from reference TRBV15 and TRBJ2-1, is DAMVIQNPRYQVTQFGKPVTLSCSQTLNHNVMYWYQQKSSQAPKLLFHYYDKDFNNEADTPDNFQSRRPNTSFCFLDIRSPGLGDTAMYLCATSRPTVGYNEQFFGPGTRLTVL.